The rows below give T cell receptor beta chains drawn from one sample of a study of blood T cells in healthy people across ages. TCRdb re-called the 5' RACE reads through MiXCR, storing one row per CDR3 protein. The table lists approximately 1,700,000 distinct CDR3 sequences, roughly two fifths of them singletons, with roughly 23% in the top ten. Sequenced material: blood. The receptors shown here come from a human donor in good health. Each CDR3 is given with its conserved first and last residue. Each record gives: V gene, J gene, D gene, clone size, CDR3 protein, CDR3 DNA. D genes are given only for firm matches. Size values are once, few and many counts, or a class for expanded clones, and some rows have none.

V: TRBV5-4; J: TRBJ2-3; D: TRBD2; size: NA; CDR3: CASTSSNLAGGTDTQYF; DNA: TGTGCCAGCACCTCGTCAAATCTAGCGGGGGGAACAGATACGCAGTATTTT
V: TRBV5-5; J: TRBJ1-2; D: NA; size: NA; CDR3: CASSFQQGTGYTF; DNA: TGTGCCAGCAGCTTCCAACAGGGCACTGGCTACACCTTC
V: TRBV29-1; J: TRBJ2-4; D: NA; size: NA; CDR3: CSVVGTLGRAGKQYF; DNA: TGCAGCGTTGTGGGTACCCTGGGACGAGCGGGTAAGCAGTACTTC
V: TRBV27; J: TRBJ2-7; D: TRBD1; size: NA; CDR3: CASNKGWGTGRYEQYF; DNA: TGTGCCAGCAATAAAGGGTGGGGGACAGGACGCTACGAGCAGTACTTC
V: TRBV28; J: TRBJ1-1; D: TRBD1; size: NA; CDR3: CASRDGQVITEAFF; DNA: TGTGCCAGCAGGGACGGACAGGTGATTACTGAAGCTTTCTTT
V: TRBV10-3; J: TRBJ1-3; D: TRBD1; size: NA; CDR3: CATTGGLSGNTIYF; DNA: TGTGCCACCACAGGGGGACTCTCTGGAAACACCATATATTTT
V: TRBV4-3; J: TRBJ1-2; D: NA; size: few; CDR3: CASSQVTRDDHHGYTF; DNA: TGCGCCAGCAGCCAAGTCACGAGGGACGATCACCATGGCTACACCTTC
V: TRBV2; J: TRBJ2-7; D: NA; size: few; CDR3: CASTSSSYTSSYEQYF; DNA: TGTGCCAGCACATCTTCATCGTATACCAGCTCCTACGAGCAGTACTTC
V: TRBV7-3; J: TRBJ2-4; D: TRBD2; size: NA; CDR3: CASSLYGHDGTKQYF; DNA: TGTGCCAGCAGCTTATATGGTCACGACGGGACTAAGCAGTACTTC
V: TRBV29-1; J: TRBJ2-5; D: TRBD1; size: NA; CDR3: CSVDTTGVKTQYF; DNA: TGCAGCGTTGATACGACAGGGGTGAAGACCCAGTACTTC
V: TRBV5-1; J: TRBJ2-1; D: NA; size: NA; CDR3: CASSFPGPPFNEQFF; DNA: TGCGCCAGCAGCTTCCCGGGACCGCCCTTCAATGAGCAGTTCTTT
V: TRBV20-1; J: TRBJ2-5; D: NA; size: once; CDR3: CSATMTVQETQYF; DNA: TGCAGTGCAACCATGACAGTTCAAGAGACCCAGTACTTC
V: TRBV13; J: TRBJ1-2; D: NA; size: NA; CDR3: CASSFRQEGGYTF; DNA: TGTGCCAGCAGCTTCCGGCAGGAGGGTGGCTACACCTTC
V: TRBV7-2; J: TRBJ2-7; D: TRBD1; size: few; CDR3: CASSSLLTGGDEQYF; DNA: TGTGCCAGCAGCTCCCTCCTTACAGGGGGCGACGAGCAGTACTTC
V: TRBV7-9; J: TRBJ2-1; D: TRBD1; size: NA; CDR3: CASSSLTGATDEQFF; DNA: TGTGCCAGCAGCTCTCTGACAGGGGCGACGGATGAGCAGTTCTTC
V: TRBV6-2/TRBV6-3; J: TRBJ2-4; D: NA; size: NA; CDR3: CASSTEIYAKNIQYF; DNA: TGTGCCAGCAGTACCGAGATCTACGCCAAAAACATTCAGTACTTC
V: TRBV29-1; J: TRBJ2-7; D: NA; size: once; CDR3: CSVGDQAYEQYF; DNA: TGCAGCGTGGGGGATCAGGCCTACGAGCAGTACTTC
V: TRBV6-2/TRBV6-3; J: TRBJ2-7; D: TRBD2; size: few; CDR3: CASSSSLAGSSYERYF; DNA: TGTGCCAGCAGCTCGAGTTTAGCGGGGAGCTCCTACGAGCGGTACTTC
V: TRBV4-2; J: TRBJ1-1; D: NA; size: NA; CDR3: CASSQDGQALLEAFF; DNA: TGTGCCAGCAGCCAAGATGGGCAAGCCCTCCTGGAAGCTTTCTTT
V: TRBV7-6; J: TRBJ1-2; D: NA; size: NA; CDR3: CTSSLARAANYGYTF; DNA: TGTACCAGCAGCTTAGCGCGGGCAGCTAACTATGGCTACACCTTC
V: TRBV6-5; J: TRBJ1-2; D: NA; size: few; CDR3: CASSHPGLVGYTF; DNA: TGTGCCAGCAGTCATCCGGGCCTGGTGGGCTACACCTTC
V: TRBV4-3; J: TRBJ2-3; D: TRBD2; size: many; CDR3: CASSQQLAVADTQYF; DNA: TGCGCCAGCAGCCAACAACTAGCGGTTGCGGATACGCAGTATTTT
V: TRBV7-2; J: TRBJ1-1; D: TRBD1; size: NA; CDR3: CASSLQGEAAEAFF; DNA: TGTGCCAGCAGCTTACAGGGGGAAGCAGCTGAAGCTTTCTTT
V: TRBV28; J: TRBJ2-7; D: TRBD1; size: few; CDR3: CASRRTGRGLYEQYF; DNA: TGTGCCAGCCGCCGGACAGGGAGAGGCTTATACGAGCAGTACTTC
V: TRBV7-9; J: TRBJ2-3; D: TRBD1; size: NA; CDR3: CASRPGQVTDTQYF; DNA: TGTGCCAGCAGACCAGGACAGGTTACAGATACGCAGTATTTT
V: TRBV14; J: TRBJ1-3; D: NA; size: NA; CDR3: CASSQVGAGYSGNTIYF; DNA: TGTGCCAGCAGCCAAGTTGGGGCCGGATACTCTGGAAACACCATATATTTT
V: TRBV29-1; J: TRBJ2-7; D: NA; size: NA; CDR3: CSAITHRPSYEQYF; DNA: TGCAGCGCCATCACCCATAGACCCAGCTACGAGCAGTACTTC
V: TRBV28; J: TRBJ2-3; D: TRBD1; size: NA; CDR3: CASSLVLTGVADTQYF; DNA: TGTGCCAGCAGTTTAGTGTTGACAGGGGTTGCAGATACGCAGTATTTT
V: TRBV7-2; J: TRBJ1-3; D: NA; size: NA; CDR3: CASSVLAGNTIYF; DNA: TGTGCCAGCAGCGTACTAGCCGGAAACACCATATATTTT
V: TRBV7-6; J: TRBJ1-5; D: NA; size: NA; CDR3: CASSQGGGRQPQHF; DNA: TGTGCCAGCAGCCAAGGGGGGGGGCGGCAGCCCCAGCATTTT
V: TRBV20-1; J: TRBJ1-5; D: TRBD1; size: NA; CDR3: CSAYNRDRDELSGNQPQHF; DNA: TGCAGTGCTTATAACCGGGACAGGGACGAATTAAGTGGCAATCAGCCCCAGCATTTT
V: TRBV10-3; J: TRBJ2-7; D: NA; size: NA; CDR3: CAISEGQVDEQYF; DNA: TGTGCCATCAGTGAAGGGCAGGTCGACGAGCAGTACTTC
V: TRBV29-1; J: TRBJ2-1; D: NA; size: many; CDR3: CSVSDEQFF; DNA: TGCAGCGTGTCCGATGAGCAGTTCTTC
V: TRBV20-1; J: TRBJ2-5; D: TRBD2; size: few; CDR3: CSARDPAGVEETQYF; DNA: TGCAGTGCTAGAGATCCAGCGGGAGTCGAAGAGACCCAGTACTTC
V: TRBV7-2; J: TRBJ2-1; D: TRBD2; size: NA; CDR3: CASSPLAGGANEQFF; DNA: TGTGCCAGCAGCCCACTAGCGGGGGGCGCCAATGAGCAGTTCTTC
V: TRBV12-3/TRBV12-4; J: TRBJ2-5; D: TRBD2; size: NA; CDR3: CASSTSGLGTQYF; DNA: TGTGCCAGCAGTACTAGCGGTCTGGGGACCCAGTACTTC
V: TRBV15; J: TRBJ2-3; D: TRBD1; size: NA; CDR3: CATSKLTGEENTQYF; DNA: TGTGCCACCAGCAAACTGACAGGGGAGGAAAATACGCAGTATTTT
V: TRBV5-1; J: TRBJ2-3; D: TRBD2; size: few; CDR3: CASSTSSGGAADTQYF; DNA: TGCGCCAGCAGCACCAGTAGCGGGGGGGCCGCAGATACGCAGTATTTT
V: TRBV20-1; J: TRBJ1-2; D: NA; size: NA; CDR3: CSARDLYLLGYTF; DNA: TGCAGTGCTAGAGATCTGTATCTACTGGGCTACACCTTC
V: TRBV6-2/TRBV6-3; J: TRBJ1-5; D: NA; size: few; CDR3: CASSDPLQVSNQPQHF; DNA: TGTGCCAGCAGTGACCCGCTACAGGTTAGCAATCAGCCCCAGCATTTT
V: TRBV10-3; J: TRBJ1-2; D: NA; size: many; CDR3: CAISGTPDAYGYTF; DNA: TGTGCCATCTCCGGGACACCTGACGCCTATGGCTACACCTTC
V: TRBV20-1; J: TRBJ2-7; D: NA; size: NA; CDR3: CSASGGDSSYEQYF; DNA: TGCAGTGCTAGCGGCGGGGATTCCTCCTACGAGCAGTACTTC
V: TRBV10-3; J: TRBJ2-1; D: NA; size: few; CDR3: CAISVRGMSSYNEQFF; DNA: TGTGCCATCAGTGTGAGAGGAATGAGCTCCTACAATGAGCAGTTCTTC
V: TRBV5-1; J: TRBJ2-3; D: TRBD1; size: NA; CDR3: CASRIQGASTDTQYF; DNA: TGCGCCAGCAGGATCCAGGGGGCGAGCACAGATACGCAGTATTTT
V: TRBV24-1; J: TRBJ1-1; D: TRBD1; size: NA; CDR3: CATSDAPGTGLKAMAMNTEAFF; DNA: TGTGCCACCAGTGATGCGCCCGGGACAGGGTTAAAGGCGATGGCTATGAACACTGAAGCTTTCTTT
V: TRBV7-2; J: TRBJ1-1; D: NA; size: NA; CDR3: CASSPRHSRTEAFF; DNA: TGTGCCAGCAGCCCCCGACATAGCCGAACCGAAGCTTTCTTT
V: TRBV28; J: TRBJ1-2; D: TRBD1; size: NA; CDR3: CASSFLTGYYGYTF; DNA: TGTGCCAGCAGTTTTCTGACAGGGTACTATGGCTACACCTTC
V: TRBV20-1; J: TRBJ1-2; D: TRBD1; size: NA; CDR3: CSADRQGPVGGYTF; DNA: TGCAGTGCTGACCGACAGGGTCCAGTGGGTGGCTACACCTTC
V: TRBV7-9; J: TRBJ2-1; D: NA; size: few; CDR3: CASANRQFF; DNA: TGTGCCAGCGCAAACCGACAGTTCTTC
V: TRBV4-3; J: TRBJ2-1; D: TRBD2; size: NA; CDR3: CASSQRTSGAGGEQFF; DNA: TGCGCCAGCAGCCAGCGGACTAGCGGGGCCGGGGGTGAGCAGTTCTTC
V: TRBV29-1; J: TRBJ1-1; D: NA; size: NA; CDR3: CSVERTEGDTEAFF; DNA: TGCAGCGTTGAACGAACAGAGGGGGACACTGAAGCTTTCTTT
V: TRBV4-3; J: TRBJ1-4; D: NA; size: NA; CDR3: CASSPQGPPTNEKRFF; DNA: TGCGCCAGCAGCCCCCAGGGACCGCCGACTAATGAAAAACGGTTTTTT
V: TRBV29-1; J: TRBJ1-5; D: NA; size: few; CDR3: CSVVDGHQPQHF; DNA: TGCAGCGTTGTAGACGGGCATCAGCCCCAGCATTTT